These 20 T cell receptor beta chains were all obtained from the same sample, sequenced in a study of Tregs in tolerant kidney transplant recipients. Assay used: immunoSEQ multiplex PCR; TCRdb lists only in-frame clones, some missing. The sample carries tens of thousands of clones, 75% to 95% recorded once. The sample consisted of Tregs from blood. These receptors all stem from a human donor in good health.

J is TRBJ2-3 and V is TRBV13; no firm D call. V was pared by 5 bases and J by 2 bases, with 11 bases between. This CDR3 is 14 amino acids long. Per the germline V gene, CDR1 is PRHDT and CDR2 is FYEKMQ (reference sequence). The CDR3 DNA reads TGTGCCAGCAGCATCAAGGTCCTCACAGATACGCAGTATTTT. This translates into CASSIKVLTDTQYF.

The table lists this clone with a count of one. V gene TRBV10-1 combines with J gene TRBJ2-1, with D perhaps TRBD2 (6 bases). From germline, CDR1 is WNHNN and CDR2 SYGVQD (reference sequence). This CDR3 contains 12 residues. Deletions cut 6 bases from V and 9 bases from J, with 12 bases between. The CDR3 loop is CASSFGGVEQFF. CDR3 coding DNA: TGCGCCAGCAGCTTCGGGGGAGTTGAGCAGTTCTTC.

The chain employs TRBV6-1 and TRBJ2-4; 8 positions match TRBD1. Germline trimming cut 2 bases from V and 3 bases from J; bases unmatched to any gene: 6. This CDR3 is 16 amino acids long. CDR1 MNHNS and CDR2 SASEGT come from the germline V gene. The CDR3 bases are TGTGCCAGCAGTGAATTCAGGGGGCAAGGCAAAAACATTCAGTACTTC. This encodes CASSEFRGQGKNIQYF.

The chain recombines TRBV7-9 with TRBJ2-7; no firm D call. The V and J ends lost 6 bases and 3 bases respectively, with 12 bases between them. The CDR3 has 13 residues. Germline values: CDR1 SEHNR, CDR2 FQNEAQ (reference sequence). CDR3 nucleotide sequence: TGTGCCAGCAGAGAACTGGGGTACTACGAGCAGTACTTC. It is translated as CASRELGYYEQYF.

The rearrangement links TRBV27 to TRBJ2-7; D not resolved. The CDR3 is made up of 14 amino acids. Germline loops: CDR1 MNHEY, CDR2 SMNVEV (reference sequence). V lost 4 bases to trimming and J lost 2 bases, with 12 bases between them. In nucleotides, the CDR3 is TGTGCCAGCAGTTACCTGGACGGAACCTACGAGCAGTACTTC. Encoded protein: CASSYLDGTYEQYF.

V and J are TRBV18 and TRBJ1-3, with D maybe TRBD1 (5 bases). Germline V gene lookup returns CDR1 KGHSH and CDR2 LQKENI. V lost 6 bases and J lost 0, with 12 bases in between. This CDR3 spans 15 amino acids. The DNA of the CDR3 is TGTGCCAGCTCGCGGGACGGCGCCTCTGGAAACACCATATATTTT. Protein product: CASSRDGASGNTIYF.

The chain employs TRBV5-1 and TRBJ2-5; 14 positions agree with TRBD2. Trimming removed 7 bases from V and 5 bases from J; junction bases left unmatched: 7. The CDR3 covers 15 residues. Germline V CDR1 and CDR2: SGHRS, YFSETQ. CDR3 coding DNA: TGCGCCAGCGGACTAGCGGGAGGTGGTCGGGAGACCCAGTACTTC. It translates to CASGLAGGGRETQYF.

Remarks on this clone: A junction boundary mismatches the germline segment, possibly from a read error. The chain has TRBV5-1 and TRBJ1-3; 9 nucleotides line up with TRBD1. The V gene's germline CDR1 is SGHRS and CDR2 YFSETQ. The CDR3 is made up of 16 amino acids. The CDR3 DNA sequence: TGCGCCAGCAGTTCCGGGACAGGGACCTCTAGAAACACCATATATTTT. This codes for CASSSGTGTSRNTIYF.

The chain is built from TRBV18 and TRBJ2-3, with D unclear. In germline, CDR1 is KGHSH, CDR2 LQKENI. V lost 2 bases, J lost 2 bases, and 11 bases lay in between. CDR3 length: 15 residues. CDR3 sequence: CASSPVTLSTDTQYF. The CDR3 nucleotides read TGTGCCAGCTCACCAGTGACCCTTTCCACAGATACGCAGTATTTT.

The gene calls are TRBV19 and TRBJ2-4; 7 nucleotides match TRBD1. This CDR3 is built from 15 residues. J lost 0 bases, V lost 4 bases, and 3 bases had no gene match. Germline assignment: CDR1 LNHDA and CDR2 SQIVND (reference sequence). CDR3 nucleotide sequence: TGTGCCAGTAGTAGGGACAGAGTAGCCAAAAACATTCAGTACTTC. Residues: CASSRDRVAKNIQYF.

On this clone itself: Here the CDR3 omits its conserved ending phenylalanine or tryptophan, so a read error is the likely source. The chain couples TRBV20-1 to TRBJ1-1; D not certain. CDR3 length: 11 amino acids. Germline V CDR1 and CDR2: DFQATT, SNEGSKA (reference sequence). Trimming shortened V by 0 bases and J by 10 bases, and 9 bases separated the two germline ends. The CDR3 is CSARDPVTAFV. CDR3 nucleotide sequence: TGCAGTGCTAGAGATCCGGTCACAGCTTTCGTT.

The gene calls are TRBV5-1 and TRBJ2-5; D is unclear. Between the trimmed V and J ends, which lost 4 bases and 5 bases, there was a span of 9 bases. Per germline, CDR1 SGHRS and CDR2 YFSETQ. This CDR3 has 12 residues. This CDR3 is CASSKNGETQYF. The CDR3 bases are TGCGCCAGCAGCAAGAATGGGGAGACCCAGTACTTC.

The genes are TRBV7-9 and TRBJ2-7, with 8 bases matching TRBD1. The CDR3 extends over 15 amino acids. Germline trimming cut 4 bases from V and 1 base from J; bases unmatched to any gene: 6. Germline values: CDR1 SEHNR, CDR2 FQNEAQ (reference sequence). CDR3 loop: CASSSEDRGSYEQYF. CDR3 nucleotide sequence: TGTGCCAGCAGCTCAGAAGACAGGGGATCCTACGAGCAGTACTTC.

The CDR3 reads CASSYIEGKTQYF. The DNA for the CDR3 is TGTGCCAGCAGCTACATAGAGGGAAAGACCCAGTACTTC. The rearrangement links TRBV5-7 to TRBJ2-5; weak D call: TRBD2 (5 bases). TRBV5-7 is known as an ORF, though its function is uncertain. V dropped 3 bases and J dropped 6 bases, with 12 bases sitting between them. This CDR3 is built from 13 residues.

The chain links TRBV30 to TRBJ2-3, with D possibly TRBD2 on 6 matching bases. V was trimmed by 5 bases and J by 0 bases, leaving 12 bases between them. The CDR3 contains 14 residues. Per germline, CDR1 GTSNPN and CDR2 SVGIG (reference sequence). The CDR3, as DNA: TGTGCCTGGGGAGGGCGGCATAGCACAGATACGCAGTATTTT. Translated, it gives CAWGGRHSTDTQYF.

The genes are TRBV2 and TRBJ1-5; a possible D gene is TRBD1 (6 bases). Trimming cost V 7 bases and J 0 bases, with 13 bases left between them. This CDR3 is built from 15 residues. Germline V gene data show CDR1 as SNHLY and CDR2 as FYNNEI. The CDR3 is CASTRTAYSNQPQHF. CDR3 DNA sequence: TGTGCCAGCACCAGGACAGCTTATAGCAATCAGCCCCAGCATTTT.

The chain couples TRBV4-1 to TRBJ2-5; 15 bases line up with TRBD2. The DNA end is more similar to TRBJ2-7, so the J call may be wrong. Germline CDR1 reads MGHRA; CDR2 reads YSYEKL. This CDR3 has 18 amino acids. This CDR3 is CASSRGRTSGRGGYEQYF. CDR3 in DNA: TGCGCCAGCAGCCGAGGGAGGACTAGCGGGAGGGGAGGCTACGAGCAGTACTTC.

This chain joins TRBV5-1 and TRBJ2-2; 11 bases fit TRBD1. The CDR3 is made up of 16 amino acids. V lost 4 bases and J lost 5; bases outside the gene matches: 7. The V gene's germline CDR1 is SGHRS and CDR2 YFSETQ. The CDR3 sequence: CASSPRGQGGTGELFF. The CDR3 nucleotides read TGCGCCAGCAGCCCCCGGGGACAGGGGGGGACCGGGGAGCTGTTTTTT.

V gene TRBV7-2 combines with J gene TRBJ2-7; no firm D call. Germline values: CDR1 SGHTA, CDR2 FQGNSA. V was trimmed by 1 base and J by 3 bases, leaving 7 bases between them. The CDR3 consists of 13 residues. The DNA for the CDR3 is TGTGCCAGCAGCTTAGGCCCGAACTACGAGCAGTACTTC. Its protein product is CASSLGPNYEQYF.

This chain connects TRBV11-2 to TRBJ2-1; TRBD2 aligns across 11 bases. The CDR3 sequence is 14 residues long. The germline V gene encodes CDR1 SGHAT and CDR2 FQNNGV. Trimming removed 6 bases from V and 8 bases from J; junction bases left unmatched: 6. This CDR3 reads CASRTSGRNYEQFF. The CDR3 DNA reads TGTGCCAGCAGAACTAGCGGGAGAAACTATGAGCAGTTCTTC.